This T cell receptor beta chain came from a study of post-analysis software for immune sequencing data. Study observations and caveats: There was significantly lower normalized Chao1 diversity in multiple sclerosis patients than in controls. Comparison of patients with controls showed 4 to 6 TRBV segments more frequent in patients, TRBV5-6, TRBV5-1 and TRBV20-1 among them.

This CDR3 contains 13 residues. Germline loops: CDR1 SQVTM, CDR2 ANQGSEA. Trimming left V 2 bases short and J 2 bases short, with 4 bases between. This clonotype has just a few counts. No antigen is known for it. The library was made from cDNA and included unique molecular identifiers. TCRdb re-called the PCR reads through MiXCR, storing one row per CDR3 protein. There are roughly 800,000 distinct CDR3 sequences in the sample; about 27% occur only once, and roughly 0.57% lies in the top ten. The sample comprised blood. The chain couples TRBV29-1 to TRBJ2-6; D is unresolved. This receptor was taken from a girl between 10 and 17 years old with multiple sclerosis. In DNA form, the CDR3 reads TGCAGCGTTGAAAAAACTGGGGCCAACGTCCTGACTTTC. This gives the protein CSVEKTGANVLTF.